These T cell receptor beta chains were read from a single sample in a study of T-cell reconstitution after alpha-beta-depleted transplantation in children. MiXCR, applied by TCRdb to the PCR reads, yields one record per CDR3 protein. The sample consists of roughly 500,000 distinct CDR3 sequences, around a third of them appearing once. The sample here was PBMCs from the stem cell graft donor, taken from the stem cell graft. These receptors originate from a human donor who donated a stem cell graft to a child with aplastic anemia. Each CDR3 is given with its conserved first and last residue. The D gene is left open where the match is weak. Not every row has a clone size; where given, it reads once, few, many or a size class.

V gene,D gene,J gene,clone size,CDR3 protein,CDR3 DNA
TRBV6-5,TRBD1,TRBJ2-3,few,CASSYRGLNTQYF,TGTGCCAGCAGTTACAGGGGGCTAAATACGCAGTATTTT
TRBV2,-,TRBJ2-1,few,CASRAGLEEEQFF,TGTGCCAGCAGGGCAGGGTTGGAGGAAGAGCAGTTCTTC
TRBV6-1,-,TRBJ1-5,few,CASSEDTGLNQPQHF,TGTGCCAGCAGTGAAGATACTGGGTTGAATCAGCCCCAGCATTTT
TRBV10-1,-,TRBJ1-1,-,CASSEVPGQAFF,TGCGCCAGCAGTGAAGTGCCAGGCCAAGCTTTCTTT
TRBV12-3/TRBV12-4,-,TRBJ1-3,few,CASSKQGGSPNTIYF,TGTGCCAGCAGTAAACAAGGAGGGTCCCCGAACACCATATATTTT
TRBV24-1,TRBD1,TRBJ1-2,once,CATSDPGQAAYGYTF,TGTGCCACCAGTGATCCGGGACAGGCGGCCTATGGCTACACCTTC
TRBV5-1,-,TRBJ1-1,-,CASSVQGFENTEAFF,TGCGCCAGCAGCGTACAGGGATTTGAGAACACTGAAGCTTTCTTT
TRBV7-3,-,TRBJ1-2,few,CASSPLDRFEGGYTF,TGTGCCAGCAGCCCCCTGGACCGGTTTGAGGGTGGCTACACCTTC
TRBV6-2/TRBV6-3,-,TRBJ2-5,-,CATAETEAQETQYF,TGTGCCACGGCCGAAACAGAGGCCCAGGAGACCCAGTACTTC
TRBV5-6,-,TRBJ1-5,-,CASSGGRMNQPQHF,TGTGCCAGCAGCGGGGGACGGATGAATCAGCCCCAGCATTTT
TRBV29-1,-,TRBJ1-1,few,CSVVVSFQTFF,TGCAGCGTTGTAGTCAGTTTTCAAACTTTCTTT
TRBV6-1,-,TRBJ2-7,few,CASSLSTGTVTYEQYF,TGTGCCAGCAGTCTCTCTACCGGGACCGTAACCTACGAGCAGTACTTC
TRBV15,-,TRBJ1-5,-,CATSRDKGANQPQHF,TGTGCCACCAGCAGAGATAAGGGAGCTAATCAGCCCCAGCATTTT
TRBV12-3/TRBV12-4,-,TRBJ2-1,-,CASSPSLDSANEQFF,TGTGCCAGCAGTCCCTCTTTGGATTCGGCCAATGAGCAGTTCTTC
TRBV5-1,-,TRBJ1-1,-,CASTLSGGGTLNTEAFF,TGCGCCAGCACCTTGAGCGGAGGGGGTACCCTGAACACTGAAGCTTTCTTT
TRBV5-1,TRBD2,TRBJ2-7,-,CASSLGIGASGYEQYF,TGCGCCAGCAGCTTGGGCATTGGGGCTAGCGGCTACGAGCAGTACTTC
TRBV27,TRBD2,TRBJ2-1,many,CASSLELAGGRRNEQFF,TGTGCCAGCAGTTTAGAGCTAGCGGGAGGGCGTAGAAATGAGCAGTTCTTC
TRBV5-6,-,TRBJ1-5,few,CASSTTASNQPQHF,TGTGCCAGCAGCACGACAGCTAGCAATCAGCCCCAGCATTTT
TRBV29-1,-,TRBJ2-7,few,CSVARATGEQYF,TGCAGCGTTGCGAGGGCCACGGGAGAGCAGTACTTC
TRBV27,-,TRBJ1-2,few,CASSLSSRRGGYTF,TGTGCCAGCAGTTTAAGTAGCCGGCGAGGAGGCTACACCTTC
TRBV4-2,TRBD1,TRBJ2-7,-,CASSQVSDRANEQYF,TGTGCCAGCAGCCAAGTCTCGGACAGGGCGAACGAGCAGTACTTC
TRBV29-1,TRBD1,TRBJ2-7,-,CSVRQGVTYEQYF,TGCAGCGTGAGACAGGGCGTTACCTACGAGCAGTACTTC
TRBV20-1,TRBD2,TRBJ2-1,-,CSARWTGGAYNEQFF,TGCAGTGCTAGATGGACGGGAGGAGCATACAATGAGCAGTTCTTC
TRBV27,TRBD1,TRBJ1-2,-,CASRRGQGGGYTF,TGTGCCAGCAGAAGGGGACAGGGGGGTGGCTACACCTTC
TRBV5-6,-,TRBJ2-1,-,CASSLAQGISYNEQFF,TGTGCCAGCAGCTTGGCTCAGGGAATTTCCTACAATGAGCAGTTCTTC
TRBV18,-,TRBJ2-1,few,CASSSGVIAYNEQFF,TGTGCCAGCTCATCAGGGGTGATCGCCTACAATGAGCAGTTCTTC
TRBV20-1,-,TRBJ2-7,-,CSANLATGEQYF,TGCAGTGCTAATCTAGCTACCGGCGAGCAGTACTTC
TRBV18,TRBD1,TRBJ1-5,many,CASSPGTGVNQPQHF,TGTGCCAGCAGCCCTGGGACAGGCGTAAATCAGCCCCAGCATTTT
TRBV18,-,TRBJ2-3,few,CASSPPTRTDTQYF,TGTGCCAGCTCACCACCGACCCGGACAGATACGCAGTATTTT
TRBV15,-,TRBJ1-3,few,CATRGQTDATIYF,TGTGCCACGAGAGGACAGACCGATGCCACCATATATTTT
TRBV6-5,-,TRBJ2-5,-,CASSSIEGTQYF,TGTGCCAGCAGTTCAATAGAGGGTACCCAGTACTTC
TRBV12-3/TRBV12-4,-,TRBJ1-1,few,CASSLRITEAFF,TGTGCCAGCAGTCTGCGAATAACTGAAGCTTTCTTT
TRBV15,-,TRBJ2-2,-,CATSRDLQVTGELFF,TGTGCCACCAGCAGAGATCTGCAGGTCACCGGGGAGCTGTTTTTT
TRBV5-1,-,TRBJ2-7,-,CASSFSGVVEQYF,TGCGCCAGCAGCTTCTCAGGGGTCGTGGAGCAGTACTTC
TRBV7-2,-,TRBJ1-5,few,CASSLSSSRNQPQHF,TGTGCCAGCAGCTTATCATCCAGCCGCAATCAGCCCCAGCATTTT
TRBV27,TRBD2,TRBJ2-7,-,CASSSAPGGRAYEQYF,TGTGCCAGCAGTTCCGCCCCGGGAGGTAGGGCCTACGAGCAGTACTTC
TRBV20-1,-,TRBJ1-1,many,CSARGNTEAFF,TGCAGTGCTAGAGGAAACACTGAAGCTTTCTTT
TRBV18,TRBD1,TRBJ1-1,-,CASLPGTANTEAFF,TGTGCCAGCTTACCCGGGACAGCGAACACTGAAGCTTTCTTT
TRBV7-2,-,TRBJ2-3,once,CASSSGLIYTDTQYF,TGTGCCAGCAGCTCTGGACTTATTTACACAGATACGCAGTATTTT
TRBV30,TRBD1,TRBJ2-4,-,CAWSVFPGGPAKNIQYF,TGTGCCTGGAGTGTGTTTCCAGGGGGTCCAGCCAAAAACATTCAGTACTTC
TRBV29-1,TRBD2,TRBJ2-2,-,CSVEPTSDSNTGELFF,TGCAGCGTTGAACCCACTAGCGATTCGAACACCGGGGAGCTGTTTTTT
TRBV4-2,TRBD2,TRBJ2-6,-,CASSQDPPLAGVAGANVLTF,TGTGCCAGCAGCCAAGATCCCCCGTTAGCGGGAGTCGCGGGGGCCAACGTCCTGACTTTC
TRBV20-1,-,TRBJ1-1,-,CSARPGQSNTEAFF,TGCAGTGCTAGACCCGGACAGTCGAACACTGAAGCTTTCTTT
TRBV11-2,-,TRBJ1-2,many,CASSRGQDYGYTF,TGTGCCAGCAGCAGAGGACAAGACTATGGCTACACCTTC
TRBV7-2,-,TRBJ2-7,few,CASSNWGAGLIYEQYF,TGTGCCAGCAGCAACTGGGGGGCGGGACTCATCTACGAGCAGTACTTC
TRBV18,-,TRBJ2-1,-,CASSPPGIWGSEQFF,TGTGCCAGCTCACCACCGGGGATCTGGGGGAGTGAGCAGTTCTTC
TRBV27,TRBD1,TRBJ2-1,-,CASSIRQGWSYNEQFF,TGTGCCAGCAGTATAAGACAGGGGTGGTCCTACAATGAGCAGTTCTTC